The 18 T cell receptor beta chains given below trace back to one sample, sequenced in a study of molecular identifiers for immune sequencing clone quantification. TCRdb re-called the PCR reads with MiXCR, one entry per CDR3 protein. The data hold about 68,000 distinct CDR3 sequences, with over 15% observed a single time. The sample was naive CD8+ T cells from blood, with Jurkat cell RNA spiked in. The subset was: FACS-sorted CD8+CD4-CCR7+CD45RA+ naive T cells. All receptors come from a human donor in good health. Some libraries in this study had Jurkat cell RNA spiked in.

This clonotype was found many times. The chain recombines TRBV24-1 with TRBJ2-1, with D tentatively TRBD1 or TRBD2 (5 bases each). V shed 3 bases and J shed 8 bases, with 19 bases lying between them. Germline V gives CDR1 KGHDR, CDR2 SFDVKD. The CDR3 runs 16 residues. As DNA, the CDR3 is TGTGCCACCAGTGATCCTGTGGGGGTAGAGGCCGATGAGCAGTTCTTC. Translated, it gives CATSDPVGVEADEQFF.

In its sample, this clonotype was seen many times. The chain has TRBV27 and TRBJ2-7; 8 bases fit TRBD2. V lost 5 bases, J lost 2 bases, and 14 bases stayed unmatched. Germline V gene data show CDR1 as MNHEY and CDR2 as SMNVEV (reference sequence). This CDR3 comprises 17 residues. CDR3 DNA: TGTGCCAGCAGTCCCCTCCGTCCTGCGGGAGGTGCCTACGAGCAGTACTTC. Protein sequence: CASSPLRPAGGAYEQYF.

This clonotype came up a few times. A much more abundant neighbour one base away suggests this may be a read error. The V call is TRBV7-2, the J call TRBJ1-1; D is unresolved. CDR3 length: 16 amino acids. Germline V CDR1 and CDR2: SGHTA, FQGNSA. V shed 1 base and J shed 0 bases, with 12 bases lying between them. The CDR3 DNA reads as TGTGCCAGCAGCTTAGGTGGAATGGTAGTGAACACTGAAGCTTTCTTT. Amino acids: CASSLGGMVVNTEAFF. Variable domain in full (rest from reference TRBV7-2 and TRBJ1-1): GAGVSQSPSNKVTEKGKDVELRCDPISGHTALYWYRQSLGQGLEFLIYFQGNSAPDKSGLPSDRFSAERTGGSVSTLTIQRTQQEDSAVYLCASSLGGMVVNTEAFFGQGTRLTVV.

This clonotype was counted ten times or more. The CDR3 nucleotides are TGTGCCAGCAGCTTAGGGACAGGGGATCGCGAGCAGTACTTC. Its translation: CASSLGTGDREQYF. The rearrangement links TRBV7-3 to TRBJ2-7; 10 bases line up with TRBD1. Losses at the gene ends were 2 bases for V and 6 bases for J; bases not matched to a gene: 4. The CDR3 spans 14 residues. CDR1 is SGHTA and CDR2 is FQGTGA in the germline V gene.

The table lists this clonotype with a few counts. V is TRBV25-1 and J is TRBJ1-4; 8 bases agree with TRBD1. V was clipped by 1 base and J by 7 bases; unmatched bases: 11. This CDR3 has 17 residues. CDR1 and CDR2 (germline): MGHDK, SYGVNS. CDR3 DNA sequence: TGTGCCAGCAGTGAATGGGGACAGGATCCGTATGGTGAAAAACTGTTTTTT. The encoded protein is CASSEWGQDPYGEKLFF.

CDR3 amino acids: CASSISASASYNEQFF. The CDR3 nucleotides are TGTGCCAGTAGTATCTCTGCTAGCGCTTCCTACAATGAGCAGTTCTTC. The chain combines TRBV19 with TRBJ2-1, with D possibly TRBD2 on 6 matching bases. Trimming cost V 3 bases and J 1 base, with 13 bases left between them. The CDR3 loop spans 16 amino acids. In germline, CDR1 is LNHDA, CDR2 SQIVND (reference sequence). The entire variable domain, with the rest obtained from reference TRBV19 and TRBJ2-1, is as follows: DGGITQSPKYLFRKEGQNVTLSCEQNLNHDAMYWYRQDPGQGLRLIYYSQIVNDFQKGDIAEGYSVSREKKESFPLTVTSAQKNPTAFYLCASSISASASYNEQFFGPGTRLTVL.

On this clonotype: A much larger clone is a single base away; this may be a read error. The chain has TRBV24-1 and TRBJ2-1, with a weak D call TRBD2 (6 bases). V gave up 0 bases and J gave up 11 bases, with 16 bases separating them. The germline V gene encodes CDR1 KGHDR and CDR2 SFDVKD. This CDR3 is built from 15 residues. The CDR3 region has the DNA TGTGCCACCAGTGATTTGGGGGGACGGGGGAATAAGCAGTTCTTC. Translation: CATSDLGGRGNKQFF.

The sample holds many counts of this clonotype. This chain joins TRBV5-6 and TRBJ2-2; no definite D call. V was cut by 4 bases and J by 3 bases, with 4 bases left in between. This CDR3 is built from 12 residues. Germline V gene sequence: CDR1 SGHDT, CDR2 YYEEEE. The DNA of the CDR3 is TGTGCCAGCAGCGGATACACCGGGGAGCTGTTTTTT. Translation gives CASSGYTGELFF.

The sample holds many counts of this clonotype. The chain is built from TRBV20-1 and TRBJ2-7; 9 bases are a match to TRBD1. CDR1 and CDR2 from the germline V gene are DFQATT and SNEGSKA (reference sequence). The V segment lost 2 bases and the J segment 4 bases; nucleotides outside the gene matches: 6. There are 14 residues in the CDR3. For the CDR3, the DNA is TGCAGTGCTAGATCACAGGGGGCGCCTTACGAGCAGTACTTC. This translates into CSARSQGAPYEQYF.

Only a few counts were recorded for this clonotype. The V and J genes are TRBV4-1 and TRBJ2-7; D might be TRBD1 (5 bases). CDR3 size: 15 residues. With 4 bases removed from V and 4 bases from J, the gap between germline ends came to 17 bases. Germline V gene lookup returns CDR1 MGHRA and CDR2 YSYEKL. The CDR3 coding sequence is TGCGCCAGCAGCCTCTCCCCGCAGGGCCGATACGAGCAGTACTTC. It translates to CASSLSPQGRYEQYF.

The chain has TRBV6-5 and TRBJ2-1; no definite D call. CDR1 is MNHEY, CDR2 SVGAGI, per germline. The V end lost 7 bases, the J end lost 4 bases, and 5 bases lay between the germline ends. CDR3 length: 11 amino acids. The CDR3 is CASTTYNEQFF. The CDR3 DNA reads as TGTGCCAGCACGACGTACAATGAGCAGTTCTTC.

This clonotype was seen many times. The genes are TRBV7-2 and TRBJ2-7, with a possible D match to TRBD1 (5 bases). With 3 bases removed from V and 6 bases from J, the gap between germline ends came to 9 bases. The CDR3 runs 12 residues. Germline lookup yields CDR1 SGHTA and CDR2 FQGNSA. The chain's CDR3 is CASSFSGREQYF. CDR3 coding DNA: TGTGCCAGCAGCTTTTCAGGGCGCGAGCAGTACTTC. Full variable domain (missing parts from reference TRBV7-2 and TRBJ2-7): GAGVSQSPSNKVTEKGKDVELRCDPISGHTALYWYRQSLGQGLEFLIYFQGNSAPDKSGLPSDRFSAERTGGSVSTLTIQRTQQEDSAVYLCASSFSGREQYFGPGTRLTVT.

This clonotype was detected many times. J is TRBJ2-7 and V is TRBV5-6, with D unclear. This CDR3 has 14 amino acids. V was clipped by 2 bases and J by 3 bases, with 12 bases between them. Germline V gives CDR1 SGHDT, CDR2 YYEEEE. This chain's CDR3 is CASSLAGGNYEQYF. The CDR3 DNA reads as TGTGCCAGCAGCTTAGCCGGCGGTAACTACGAGCAGTACTTC.

This clonotype was detected only a few times. The chain is built from TRBV14 and TRBJ2-5; TRBD1 agrees at 7 bases. V lost 1 base and J lost 1; bases outside the gene matches: 9. The CDR3 runs 17 residues. CDR1 SGHDN and CDR2 FVKESK come from the germline V gene. CDR3 nucleotide sequence: TGTGCCAGCAGCCAAGTTTTCCCAGGGGGATCCCAAGAGACCCAGTACTTC. As protein: CASSQVFPGGSQETQYF.

The CDR3, as DNA: TGCAGTGCTAAGGGGCTAGCGGGATTTGTTGAGCAGTTCTTC. Amino acid sequence: CSAKGLAGFVEQFF. The V gene is TRBV20-1, the J gene TRBJ2-1; 9 nucleotides match TRBD2. Germline CDR1 is DFQATT and CDR2 is SNEGSKA (reference sequence). The CDR3 sequence is 14 residues long. After removal of 4 bases from V and 9 bases from J, the junction contained 10 bases not matched to a gene.

The V and J genes are TRBV5-4 and TRBJ2-3, with D possibly matching TRBD2 (6 bases). V gave up 5 bases and J gave up 6 bases, with 19 bases separating them. The CDR3 is 15 residues long. Germline V gene data show CDR1 as SGHNT and CDR2 as YYREEE (reference sequence). CDR3 in DNA: TGTGCCAGCAGTGGAGGGACCGTACGAAGGGATACGCAGTATTTT. Amino acid sequence: CASSGGTVRRDTQYF.

This clonotype appeared many times. The chain employs TRBV29-1 and TRBJ2-2; TRBD2 matches 11 bases. The CDR3 sequence is 15 residues long. From germline, CDR1 is SQVTM and CDR2 ANQGSEA. Trimming took 1 base from V and 7 from J; bases not matched to a gene: 5. CDR3 coding DNA: TGCAGCGTTGAAGGGCTAGCGGGGGGCGGCGGGGAGCTGTTTTTT. Translation gives CSVEGLAGGGGELFF.

This clonotype occurred a few times. Sequence at one end of the junction differs from germline and may be a read error. The chain joins TRBV5-4 to TRBJ2-3; TRBD1 or TRBD2 may be the D gene (5 bases each). The CDR3 sequence is 17 residues long. Germline V gene data show CDR1 as SGHNT and CDR2 as YYREEE (reference sequence). The chain's CDR3 is CANSLGQGVPGTDTQYF. CDR3 coding DNA: TGTGCCAACAGCTTGGGGCAGGGAGTTCCTGGAACAGATACGCAGTATTTT. Variable domain in full (rest from reference TRBV5-4 and TRBJ2-3): ETGVTQSPTHLIKTRGQQVTLRCSSQSGHNTVSWYQQALGQGPQFIFQYYREEENGRGNFPPRFSGLQFPNYSSELNVNALELDDSALYLCANSLGQGVPGTDTQYFGPGTRLTVL.